The clone carrying this T cell receptor (beta chain) is a singleton in its sample. The antigen is not known. The data were obtained in a study of blood T cells in healthy people across ages. Study results and caveats: Age advanced and TCR beta diversity per million T cells fell, roughly linearly.

Every participating donor contributed around 9.5 milliliters of peripheral blood through a draw. From germline, CDR1 is SGHTS and CDR2 YDEGEE. The CDR3 runs to 15 residues. Trimming left V 4 bases short and J 1 base short, with 14 bases between. The authors ran a second PCR of about 7 to 12 cycles using a sample-barcoded 5' primer and a J-beta primer mix. TCRdb itself ran the 5' RACE reads through MiXCR, one entry per CDR3 protein. Of roughly 700,000 distinct CDR3 sequences in the sample, about half were seen once. This chain connects TRBV5-8 to TRBJ2-5, with D possibly being TRBD2 (6 bases). This receptor was taken from a woman aged 55-69 years in good health. The sample consisted of blood. CDR3 DNA: TGTGCCAGCAGCCGACTTGGAGGGGCCCAAGAGACCCAGTACTTC. This sequence encodes CASSRLGGAQETQYF.